A single sample gave rise to the 8 T cell receptor beta chains below, sequenced in a study of Ad26.COV2.S vaccination and SARS-CoV-2 variants. Treatment: around 19 received Ad26.COV2.S at low or high dose, single or two shots; roughly five received placebo; per-sample allocation not given. Sampling was performed 63 days after the first vaccine or placebo injection. Measured with immunoSEQ multiplex PCR; TCRdb has only the in-frame clones, and not every one. The table lists about 400,000 clones, roughly nine tenths of them singletons. The specimen was peripheral blood, collected in a trial of Ad26.COV2.S vaccine versus placebo. Receptor source: a person between 18 and 59 years old who received the Ad26.COV2.S COVID-19 vaccine or a placebo.

The rearrangement uses TRBV7-2 and TRBJ2-4; 11 bases agree with TRBD2. Unmatched junction bases numbered 9, after V lost 5 bases and J lost 3 bases. The germline gives CDR1 SGHTA, CDR2 FQGNSA. This CDR3 has 17 residues. The CDR3 DNA sequence: TGTGCCAGCAGCCCTCCTAGCGGGGGGTACGGCAAAAACATTCAGTACTTC. As protein: CASSPPSGGYGKNIQYF.

The CDR3 bases are TGTGCCATCAAGGCGTTCTACGAGCAGTACTTC. Protein sequence: CAIKAFYEQYF. This sequence joins TRBV10-3 and TRBJ2-7; D is ambiguous. The germline V and J ends were trimmed by 7 bases and 3 bases, with 7 bases remaining between them. CDR1 is ENHRY and CDR2 is SYGVKD in the germline V gene. The CDR3 contains 11 residues.

This chain joins TRBV27 and TRBJ1-5; the match to TRBD1 covers 7 bases. The CDR3 length is 15 residues. Germline CDR1 is MNHEY and CDR2 is SMNVEV (reference sequence). V was pared by 6 bases and J by 6 bases, with 11 bases of the junction left unmatched. The DNA of the CDR3 is TGTGCCAGCAGGGGGCTCGGGGACAGTCGTCAGCCCCAGCATTTT. It specifies CASRGLGDSRQPQHF.

The rearrangement uses TRBV3-1 (or the pseudogene TRBV3-2) and TRBJ2-4; perhaps TRBD1 as D (6 bases). The CDR3 loop spans 13 amino acids. Germline V gene lookup returns CDR1 LGHDT and CDR2 YNNKEL (reference sequence). Trimming cost V 0 bases and J 9 bases, with 9 bases left between them. CDR3 in amino acids: CASSQDQGSIQYF. The CDR3 nucleotides are TGTGCCAGCAGCCAAGATCAGGGGAGCATTCAGTACTTC.

V usage is TRBV18 and J usage is TRBJ1-1, with 8 bases identical to TRBD1. The CDR3 spans 13 residues. Germline V gene lookup returns CDR1 KGHSH and CDR2 LQKENI. J gave up 7 bases and V 6 bases, and 7 bases lay outside the gene matches. CDR3 loop: CASSPGQAIEAFF. Here the CDR3 DNA reads TGTGCCAGCTCCCCGGGACAGGCTATTGAAGCTTTCTTT.

V usage is TRBV5-1 and J usage is TRBJ2-1; 11 nucleotides align to TRBD2. This CDR3 has 14 amino acids. Germline CDR1 and CDR2: SGHRS and YFSETQ. The ends lost 5 bases at V and 8 bases at J; junction bases unmatched: 6. CDR3 loop: CASRGTSGQYEQFF. DNA for the CDR3: TGCGCCAGCAGGGGGACTAGCGGACAGTATGAGCAGTTCTTC.

The V gene is TRBV7-2, the J gene TRBJ1-2, with D unresolved. V lost 1 base, J lost 1 base, and 10 bases lay in between. Germline V lookup: CDR1 SGHTA, CDR2 FQGNSA. The CDR3 runs to 15 residues. The CDR3 DNA reads TGTGCCAGCAGCTTAGATGCAGAGATTAACTATGGCTACACCTTC. It specifies CASSLDAEINYGYTF.

The chain carries TRBV5-1 and TRBJ2-3; D perhaps matches TRBD2 (6 bases). This CDR3 contains 12 residues. Germline CDR1 and CDR2: SGHRS and YFSETQ. V was pared by 5 bases and J by 7 bases, with 11 bases between. This CDR3 reads CASREGTNTQYF. The CDR3 DNA reads TGCGCCAGCAGGGAGGGAACAAATACGCAGTATTTT. The whole variable domain, remainder taken from reference TRBV5-1 and TRBJ2-3, is KAGVTQTPRYLIKTRGQQVTLSCSPISGHRSVSWYQQTPGQGLQFLFEYFSETQRNKGNFPGRFSGRQFSNSRSEMNVSTLELGDSALYLCASREGTNTQYFGPGTRLTVL.